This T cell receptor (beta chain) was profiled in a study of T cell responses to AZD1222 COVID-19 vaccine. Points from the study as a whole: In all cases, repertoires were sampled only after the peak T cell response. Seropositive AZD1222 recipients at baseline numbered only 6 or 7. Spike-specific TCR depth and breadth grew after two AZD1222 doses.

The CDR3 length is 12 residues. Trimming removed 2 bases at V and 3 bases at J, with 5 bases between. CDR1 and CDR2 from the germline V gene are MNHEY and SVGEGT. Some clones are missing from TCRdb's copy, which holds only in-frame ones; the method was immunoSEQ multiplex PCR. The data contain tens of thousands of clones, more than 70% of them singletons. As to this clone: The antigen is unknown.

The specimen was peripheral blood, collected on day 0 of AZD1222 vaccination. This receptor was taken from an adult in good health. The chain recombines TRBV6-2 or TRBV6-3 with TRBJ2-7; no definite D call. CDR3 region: CASSYPVYEQYF. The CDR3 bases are TGTGCCAGCAGTTACCCAGTCTACGAGCAGTACTTC.